Following are 17 T cell receptor beta chains from one sample sequenced in a study of blood T cell repertoires in COVID-19. Measured with immunoSEQ multiplex PCR; TCRdb has only the in-frame clones, and not every one. The table records about 200,000 clones, 80% of them present only once. Sequenced sample: peripheral blood. The receptors stem from a human donor in a cohort sampled during active COVID-19.

The chain couples TRBV5-6 to TRBJ1-1, with 10 positions matching TRBD1. V lost 3 bases, J lost 3 bases, and 8 bases stayed unmatched. The CDR3 totals 16 residues. CDR1 and CDR2 from the germline V gene are SGHDT and YYEEEE. DNA for the CDR3: TGTGCCAGCAGCTGGGGGACAGGGGTCGGGGACACTGAAGCTTTCTTT. This translates into CASSWGTGVGDTEAFF.

V and J are TRBV2 and TRBJ2-7; D not certain. V was trimmed by 6 bases and J by 2 bases, leaving 11 bases between them. CDR1 is SNHLY and CDR2 is FYNNEI in the germline V gene. CDR3 length: 13 residues. CDR3 region: CASRHDTTYEQYF. CDR3 nucleotides: TGTGCCAGCAGACACGACACGACCTACGAGCAGTACTTC.

The rearrangement links TRBV5-1 to TRBJ1-3, with no clear D. CDR1 is SGHRS, CDR2 YFSETQ, per germline. The CDR3 spans 14 residues. V was trimmed by 0 bases and J by 0 bases, leaving 4 bases between them. CDR3 region: CASSLAVSGNTIYF. The CDR3 coding sequence is TGCGCCAGCAGCTTGGCGGTCTCTGGAAACACCATATATTTT. Full variable domain (remainder filled in from reference TRBV5-1 and TRBJ1-3): KAGVTQTPRYLIKTRGQQVTLSCSPISGHRSVSWYQQTPGQGLQFLFEYFSETQRNKGNFPGRFSGRQFSNSRSEMNVSTLELGDSALYLCASSLAVSGNTIYFGEGSWLTVV.

The chain uses TRBV5-6 and TRBJ2-1; 7 bases fit TRBD1. Germline CDR1 reads SGHDT; CDR2 reads YYEEEE. The CDR3 totals 17 residues. The V gene end was trimmed by 4 bases and the J gene end by 2 bases; junction bases not matched to a gene: 12. The CDR3 sequence is CASSPPPGQVTYNEQFF. CDR3 nucleotide sequence: TGTGCCAGCAGCCCCCCACCAGGACAGGTAACCTACAATGAGCAGTTCTTC.

J is TRBJ2-7 and V is TRBV11-2, with 7 bases fitting TRBD1. The CDR3 is 13 amino acids. CDR1 SGHAT and CDR2 FQNNGV come from the germline V gene. The ends lost 5 bases at V and 5 bases at J; junction bases unmatched: 6. The CDR3 region has the DNA TGTGCCAGCAGCACAGACAGGGACGACGAGCAGTACTTC. Its translation is CASSTDRDDEQYF.

This sequence joins TRBV5-5 and TRBJ1-2; 12 bases align to TRBD1. Trimming at V came to 3 bases and at J to 3 bases, leaving 3 bases not matched to a gene. The CDR3 is 15 residues long. Germline V lookup: CDR1 SGHKS, CDR2 YYEKEE (reference sequence). The CDR3 region has the DNA TGTGCCAGCAGCTGGGGACAGGGGGCACACTATGGCTACACCTTC. Its protein product is CASSWGQGAHYGYTF. The complete variable domain, with remaining parts taken from reference TRBV5-5 and TRBJ1-2, reads DAGVTQSPTHLIKTRGQQVTLRCSPISGHKSVSWYQQVLGQGPQFIFQYYEKEERGRGNFPDRFSARQFPNYSSELNVNALLLGDSALYLCASSWGQGAHYGYTFGSGTRLTVV.

The chain is built from TRBV5-1 and TRBJ1-2, with a possible D match to TRBD1 (5 bases). Germline CDR1 reads SGHRS; CDR2 reads YFSETQ. This CDR3 has 15 amino acids. The ends were cut back, 1 base at V and 3 bases at J, with 13 bases in the middle. The CDR3 protein is CASSLQSEGDYGYTF. The CDR3 nucleotides read TGCGCCAGCAGCTTGCAATCGGAAGGGGACTATGGCTACACCTTC.

The V gene is TRBV13, the J gene TRBJ1-1; TRBD1 matches 12 bases. The CDR3 runs 17 residues. In germline, CDR1 is PRHDT, CDR2 FYEKMQ (reference sequence). V shed 2 bases, J shed 4 bases, and the junction held 8 bases outside the gene matches. CDR3 in amino acids: CASSLRGQGARGTEAFF. The CDR3, as DNA: TGTGCCAGCAGCTTACGGGGACAGGGGGCGCGAGGCACTGAAGCTTTCTTT.

V is TRBV24-1 and J is TRBJ1-2; a weak D match, TRBD1 (5 bases). This CDR3 has 15 residues. CDR1 and CDR2 (germline): KGHDR, SFDVKD. V lost 3 bases, J lost 2 bases, and 12 bases lay in between. The CDR3 sequence: CATSDGREGNYGYTF. The CDR3 nucleotides read TGTGCCACCAGTGATGGCAGGGAAGGGAACTATGGCTACACCTTC.

The chain uses TRBV5-4 and TRBJ1-4, with D possibly being TRBD1 (6 bases). The CDR3 extends over 15 amino acids. Germline CDR1 is SGHNT and CDR2 is YYREEE (reference sequence). Trimming took 4 bases from V and 7 from J, leaving 17 bases between them. The CDR3, as DNA: TGTGCCAGCAGCAGGGACCTGGGGGCCGCTGAAAAACTGTTTTTT. Encoded protein: CASSRDLGAAEKLFF.

V and J are TRBV11-3 and TRBJ1-1; 9 nucleotides match TRBD1. The V segment lost 6 bases and the J segment 4 bases; nucleotides outside the gene matches: 3. CDR3 length equals 13 residues. Germline loops: CDR1 SGHNT, CDR2 YENEEA. CDR3 DNA: TGTGCCAGCAGTCTGACAGGGGGCACTGAAGCTTTCTTT. This translates into CASSLTGGTEAFF.

This sequence joins TRBV29-1 and TRBJ1-1, with D maybe TRBD1 (5 bases). The germline gives CDR1 SQVTM, CDR2 ANQGSEA. The CDR3 covers 13 residues. V lost 7 bases to trimming and J lost 1 base, with 13 bases between them. The CDR3 DNA follows: TGCAGCGCGCGTGTCGGACAGAACACTGAAGCTTTCTTT. It is translated as CSARVGQNTEAFF.

The genes are TRBV18 and TRBJ2-2, with D perhaps TRBD2 (6 bases). Germline lookup yields CDR1 KGHSH and CDR2 LQKENI. The CDR3 extends over 16 amino acids. V was trimmed by 0 bases and J by 3 bases, leaving 11 bases between them. The CDR3 spells CASSPPIREDTGELFF. The DNA for the CDR3 is TGTGCCAGCTCACCACCGATCAGGGAGGACACCGGGGAGCTGTTTTTT.

The V call is TRBV10-3, the J call TRBJ2-1; weak D call: TRBD2 (5 bases). The CDR3 runs 15 residues. V was clipped by 3 bases and J by 3 bases, with 12 bases between them. Germline CDR1 reads ENHRY; CDR2 reads SYGVKD. The CDR3 sequence: CAISENTRFYNEQFF. The CDR3 coding sequence is TGTGCCATCAGTGAAAACACTAGATTCTACAATGAGCAGTTCTTC.

This chain uses TRBV28 with TRBJ1-2, with 7 nucleotides matching TRBD1. The CDR3 extends over 13 amino acids. The germline gives CDR1 MDHEN, CDR2 SYDVKM. Germline trimming cut 3 bases from V and 7 bases from J; bases unmatched to any gene: 5. DNA of the CDR3: TGTGCCAGCAGTTTGGAGGGGGCGCGTGGCTACACCTTC. This translates into CASSLEGARGYTF.

This clone was seen more than once but under ten times. This chain links TRBV29-1 with TRBJ1-2; D is unclear. The CDR3 contains 12 residues. CDR1 is SQVTM, CDR2 ANQGSEA, per germline. Trimming shortened V by 5 bases and J by 6 bases, and 13 bases separated the two germline ends. The CDR3, as DNA: TGCAGCGTTACAGCCCCGGGGAATGGCTACACCTTC. Encoded protein: CSVTAPGNGYTF.

The V call is TRBV19, the J call TRBJ2-3, with D unclear. In germline, CDR1 is LNHDA, CDR2 SQIVND (reference sequence). Trimming took off 4 bases at V and 2 bases at J, with 4 bases between the two ends. The CDR3 has 12 amino acids. The CDR3 sequence: CASSTSTDTQYF. CDR3 nucleotide sequence: TGTGCCAGTAGTACTTCCACAGATACGCAGTATTTT.